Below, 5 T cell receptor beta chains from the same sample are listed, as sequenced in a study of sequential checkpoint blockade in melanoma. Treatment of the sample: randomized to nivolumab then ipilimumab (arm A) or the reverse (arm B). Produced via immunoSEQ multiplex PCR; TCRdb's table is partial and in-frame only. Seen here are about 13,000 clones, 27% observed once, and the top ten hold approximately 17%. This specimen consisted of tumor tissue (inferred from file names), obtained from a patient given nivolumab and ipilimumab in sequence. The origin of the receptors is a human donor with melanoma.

The CDR3 sequence: CASSDGRVPYEQYF. CDR3 nucleotide sequence: TGTGCCAGCAGTGACGGCAGGGTCCCCTACGAGCAGTACTTC. The chain is built from TRBV28 and TRBJ2-7, with D possibly matching TRBD1 (5 bases). Germline CDR1 MDHEN, CDR2 SYDVKM. The CDR3 is made up of 14 amino acids. Between the trimmed V and J ends, which lost 5 bases and 2 bases, there was a span of 13 bases.

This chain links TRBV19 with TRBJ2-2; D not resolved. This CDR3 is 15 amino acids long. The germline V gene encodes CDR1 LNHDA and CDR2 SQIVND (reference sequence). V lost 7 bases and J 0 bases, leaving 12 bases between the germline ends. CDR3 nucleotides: TGTGCCAGTAAGGACCGACAAACGAACACCGGGGAGCTGTTTTTT. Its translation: CASKDRQTNTGELFF.

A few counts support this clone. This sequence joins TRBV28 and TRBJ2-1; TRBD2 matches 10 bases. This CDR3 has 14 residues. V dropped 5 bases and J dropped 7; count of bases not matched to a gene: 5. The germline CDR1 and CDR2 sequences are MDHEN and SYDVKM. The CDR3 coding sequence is TGTGCCAGCAGTCGGCTAGCGGGAGTTAATGAGCAGTTCTTC. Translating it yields CASSRLAGVNEQFF. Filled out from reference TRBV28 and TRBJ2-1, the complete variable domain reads DVKVTQSSRYLVKRTGEKVFLECVQDMDHENMFWYRQDPGLGLRLIYFSYDVKMKEKGDIPEGYSVSREKKERFSLILESASTNQTSMYLCASSRLAGVNEQFFGPGTRLTVL.

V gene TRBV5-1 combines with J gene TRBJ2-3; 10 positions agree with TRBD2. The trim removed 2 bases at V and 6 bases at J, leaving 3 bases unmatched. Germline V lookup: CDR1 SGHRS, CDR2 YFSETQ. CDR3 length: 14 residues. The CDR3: CASSFGSGRDTQYF. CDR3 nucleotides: TGCGCCAGCAGCTTCGGTAGCGGGAGGGATACGCAGTATTTT.

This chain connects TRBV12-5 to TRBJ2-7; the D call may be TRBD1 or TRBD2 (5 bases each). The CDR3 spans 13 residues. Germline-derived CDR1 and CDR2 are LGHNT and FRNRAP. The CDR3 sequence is CATGVGEGLEQYF. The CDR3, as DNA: TGTGCCACCGGGGTGGGGGAAGGACTCGAGCAGTACTTC.